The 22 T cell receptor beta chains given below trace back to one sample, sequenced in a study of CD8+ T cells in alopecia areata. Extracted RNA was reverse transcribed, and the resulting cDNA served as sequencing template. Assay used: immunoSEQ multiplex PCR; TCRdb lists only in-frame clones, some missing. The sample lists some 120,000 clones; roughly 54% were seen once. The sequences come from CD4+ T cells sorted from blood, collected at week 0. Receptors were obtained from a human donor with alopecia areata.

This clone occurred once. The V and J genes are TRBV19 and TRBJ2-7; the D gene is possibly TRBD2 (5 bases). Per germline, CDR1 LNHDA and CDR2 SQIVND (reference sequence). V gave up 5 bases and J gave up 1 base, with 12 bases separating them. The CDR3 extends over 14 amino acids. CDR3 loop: CASSEGRRSYEQYF. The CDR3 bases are TGTGCCAGTAGTGAGGGCAGACGATCCTACGAGCAGTACTTC.

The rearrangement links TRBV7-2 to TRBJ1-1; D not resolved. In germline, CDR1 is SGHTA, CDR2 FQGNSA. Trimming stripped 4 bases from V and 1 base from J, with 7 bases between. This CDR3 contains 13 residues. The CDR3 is CASSSRKNTEAFF. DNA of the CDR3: TGTGCCAGCAGCTCACGGAAGAACACTGAAGCTTTCTTT. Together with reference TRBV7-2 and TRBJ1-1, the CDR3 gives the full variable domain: GAGVSQSPSNKVTEKGKDVELRCDPISGHTALYWYRQSLGQGLEFLIYFQGNSAPDKSGLPSDRFSAERTGGSVSTLTIQRTQQEDSAVYLCASSSRKNTEAFFGQGTRLTVV.

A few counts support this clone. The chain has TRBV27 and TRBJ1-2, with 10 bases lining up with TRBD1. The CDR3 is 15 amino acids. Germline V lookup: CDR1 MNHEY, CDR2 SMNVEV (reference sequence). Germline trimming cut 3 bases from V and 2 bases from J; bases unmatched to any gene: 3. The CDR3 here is CASSFSDRGNYGYTF. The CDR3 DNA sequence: TGTGCCAGCAGTTTTTCGGACAGGGGGAACTATGGCTACACCTTC.

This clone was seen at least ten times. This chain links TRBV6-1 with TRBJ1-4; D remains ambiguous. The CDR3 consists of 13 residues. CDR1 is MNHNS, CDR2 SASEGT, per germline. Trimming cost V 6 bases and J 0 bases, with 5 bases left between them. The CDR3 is CASRISTNEKLFF. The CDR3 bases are TGTGCCAGCAGGATTTCAACTAATGAAAAACTGTTTTTT.

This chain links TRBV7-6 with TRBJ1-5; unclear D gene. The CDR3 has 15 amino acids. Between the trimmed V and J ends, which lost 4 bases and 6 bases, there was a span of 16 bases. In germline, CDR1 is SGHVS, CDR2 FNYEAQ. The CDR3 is CASSSSRRLGQPQHF. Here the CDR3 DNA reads TGTGCCAGCAGCTCATCACGACGGTTGGGTCAGCCCCAGCATTTT.

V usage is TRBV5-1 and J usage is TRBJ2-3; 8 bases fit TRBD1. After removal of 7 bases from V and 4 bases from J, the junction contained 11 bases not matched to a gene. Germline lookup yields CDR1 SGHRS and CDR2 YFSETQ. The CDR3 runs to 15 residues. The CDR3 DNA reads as TGCGCCAGCCGAATCCGGACAGGGAACGCAGATACGCAGTATTTT. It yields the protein CASRIRTGNADTQYF.

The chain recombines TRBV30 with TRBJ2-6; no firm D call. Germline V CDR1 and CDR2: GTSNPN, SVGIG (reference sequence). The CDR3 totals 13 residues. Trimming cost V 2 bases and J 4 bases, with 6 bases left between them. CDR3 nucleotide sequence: TGTGCCTGGAGTCAGAGGGGGGCCAACGTCCTGACTTTC. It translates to CAWSQRGANVLTF.

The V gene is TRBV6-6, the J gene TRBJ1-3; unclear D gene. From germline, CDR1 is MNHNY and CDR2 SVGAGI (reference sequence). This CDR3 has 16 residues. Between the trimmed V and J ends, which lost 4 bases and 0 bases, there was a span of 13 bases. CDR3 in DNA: TGTGCCAGCAGTTCTGCGGAGCTATTCTCTGGAAACACCATATATTTT. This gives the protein CASSSAELFSGNTIYF.

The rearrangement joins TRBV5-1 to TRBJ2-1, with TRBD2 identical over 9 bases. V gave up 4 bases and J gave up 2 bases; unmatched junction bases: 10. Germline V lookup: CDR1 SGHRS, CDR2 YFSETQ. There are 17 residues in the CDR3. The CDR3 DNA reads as TGCGCCAGCAGCCCCAGAATAGCGGGGGCGACCTACAATGAGCAGTTCTTC. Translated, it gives CASSPRIAGATYNEQFF.

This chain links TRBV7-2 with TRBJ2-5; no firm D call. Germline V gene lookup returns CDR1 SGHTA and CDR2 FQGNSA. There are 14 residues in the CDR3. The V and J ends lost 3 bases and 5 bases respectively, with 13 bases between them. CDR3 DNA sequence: TGTGCCAGCAGCTTGGCCCTAGGCACTGAGACCCAGTACTTC. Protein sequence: CASSLALGTETQYF. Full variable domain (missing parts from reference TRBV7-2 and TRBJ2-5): GAGVSQSPSNKVTEKGKDVELRCDPISGHTALYWYRQSLGQGLEFLIYFQGNSAPDKSGLPSDRFSAERTGGSVSTLTIQRTQQEDSAVYLCASSLALGTETQYFGPGTRLLVL.

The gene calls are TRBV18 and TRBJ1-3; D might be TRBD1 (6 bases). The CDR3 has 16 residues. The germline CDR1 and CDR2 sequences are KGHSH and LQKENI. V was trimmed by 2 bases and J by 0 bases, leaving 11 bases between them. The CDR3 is CASSPDRPNSGNTIYF. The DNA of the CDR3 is TGTGCCAGCTCACCAGACAGGCCCAACTCTGGAAACACCATATATTTT.

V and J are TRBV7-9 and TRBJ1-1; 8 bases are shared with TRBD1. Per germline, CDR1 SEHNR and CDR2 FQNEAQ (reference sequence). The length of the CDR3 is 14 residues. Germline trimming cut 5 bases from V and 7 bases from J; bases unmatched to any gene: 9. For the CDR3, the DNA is TGTGCCAGCAGCCCGACAGGGGCGAACGATGAAGCTTTCTTT. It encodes CASSPTGANDEAFF.

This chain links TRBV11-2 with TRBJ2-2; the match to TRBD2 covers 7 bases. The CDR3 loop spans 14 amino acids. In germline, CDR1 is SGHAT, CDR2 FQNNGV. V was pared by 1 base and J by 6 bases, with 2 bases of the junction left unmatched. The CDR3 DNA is TGTGCCAGCAGCTTAGGACTAGCTTCCGGGGAGCTGTTTTTT. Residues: CASSLGLASGELFF.

CDR3 protein: CASSRRGQFEAFF. CDR3 nucleotide sequence: TGTGCCAGCAGCAGAAGGGGACAATTTGAAGCTTTCTTT. This chain connects TRBV6-5 to TRBJ1-1; a weak D match, TRBD1 (6 bases). The CDR3 sequence is 13 residues long. Germline V lookup: CDR1 MNHEY, CDR2 SVGAGI. V lost 6 bases to trimming and J lost 7 bases, with 15 bases between them.

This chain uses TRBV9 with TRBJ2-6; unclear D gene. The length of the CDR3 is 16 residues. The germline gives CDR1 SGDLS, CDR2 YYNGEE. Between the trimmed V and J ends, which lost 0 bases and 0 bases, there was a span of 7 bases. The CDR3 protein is CASSVVTPSGANVLTF. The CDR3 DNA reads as TGTGCCAGCAGCGTAGTTACCCCCTCTGGGGCCAACGTCCTGACTTTC.

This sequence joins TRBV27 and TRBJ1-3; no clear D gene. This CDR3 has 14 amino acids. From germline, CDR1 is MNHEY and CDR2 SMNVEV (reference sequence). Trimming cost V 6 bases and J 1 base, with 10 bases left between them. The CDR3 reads CASSSGYSGNTIYF. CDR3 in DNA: TGTGCCAGCAGCTCCGGGTATTCTGGAAACACCATATATTTT.

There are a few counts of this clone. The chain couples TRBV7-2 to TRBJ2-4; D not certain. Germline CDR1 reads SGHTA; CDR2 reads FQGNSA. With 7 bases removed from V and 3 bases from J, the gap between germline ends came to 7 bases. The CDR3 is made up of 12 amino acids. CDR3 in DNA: TGTGCCAGCACAGACGGCAAAAACATTCAGTACTTC. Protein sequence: CASTDGKNIQYF. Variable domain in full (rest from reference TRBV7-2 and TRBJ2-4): GAGVSQSPSNKVTEKGKDVELRCDPISGHTALYWYRQSLGQGLEFLIYFQGNSAPDKSGLPSDRFSAERTGGSVSTLTIQRTQQEDSAVYLCASTDGKNIQYFGAGTRLSVL.

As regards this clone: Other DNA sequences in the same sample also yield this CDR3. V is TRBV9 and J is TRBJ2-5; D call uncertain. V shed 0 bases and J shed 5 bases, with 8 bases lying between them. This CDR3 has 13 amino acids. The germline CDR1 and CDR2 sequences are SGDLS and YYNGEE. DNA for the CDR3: TGTGCCAGCAGCGTAGCGGTCGAGGAGACCCAGTACTTC. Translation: CASSVAVEETQYF. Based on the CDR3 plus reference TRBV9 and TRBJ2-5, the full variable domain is DSGVTQTPKHLITATGQRVTLRCSPRSGDLSVYWYQQSLDQGLQFLIQYYNGEERAKGNILERFSAQQFPDLHSELNLSSLELGDSALYFCASSVAVEETQYFGPGTRLLVL.

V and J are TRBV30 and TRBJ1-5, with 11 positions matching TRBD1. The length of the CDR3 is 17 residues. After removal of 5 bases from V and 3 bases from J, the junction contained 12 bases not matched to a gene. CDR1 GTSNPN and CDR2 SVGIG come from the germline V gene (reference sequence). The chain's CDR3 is CAWPDRGRMVTNQPQHF. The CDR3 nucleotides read TGTGCCTGGCCGGACAGGGGGCGGATGGTTACCAATCAGCCCCAGCATTTT.

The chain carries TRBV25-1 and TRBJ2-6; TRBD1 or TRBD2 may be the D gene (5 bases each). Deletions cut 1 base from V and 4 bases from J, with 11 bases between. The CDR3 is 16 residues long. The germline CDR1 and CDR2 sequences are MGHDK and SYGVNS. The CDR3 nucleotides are TGTGCCAGCAGTGAATTCGGGGCGGCCGGGGCCAACGTCCTGACTTTC. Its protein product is CASSEFGAAGANVLTF.

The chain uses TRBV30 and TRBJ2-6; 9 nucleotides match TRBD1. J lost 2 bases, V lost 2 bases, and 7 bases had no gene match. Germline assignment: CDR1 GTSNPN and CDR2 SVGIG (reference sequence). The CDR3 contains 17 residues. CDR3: CAWSPGQGRAGANVLTF. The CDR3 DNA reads TGTGCCTGGAGTCCGGGACAGGGAAGGGCTGGGGCCAACGTCCTGACTTTC.

CDR3: CASRQQGARGTDTQYF. The CDR3 DNA reads as TGCGCCAGCAGGCAACAGGGGGCGCGAGGCACAGATACGCAGTATTTT. This chain joins TRBV5-1 and TRBJ2-3, with TRBD1 matching 9 bases. Trimming cost V 5 bases and J 1 base; bases outside gene matches: 8. This CDR3 has 16 amino acids. Per germline, CDR1 SGHRS and CDR2 YFSETQ.